These 15 T cell receptor beta chains were all obtained from the same sample, sequenced in a study of blood T cell repertoires in COVID-19. The repertoire was sequenced with immunoSEQ multiplex PCR; TCRdb's copy has only in-frame clones and lacks some. The sample shows about 260,000 clones, less than 85% of them seen only once. Source material: peripheral blood. These receptors came from a man between 60 and 75 years old who had recovered from COVID-19.

In this sample, this clone turned up a few times. The V and J genes are TRBV7-3 and TRBJ2-5, with D possibly TRBD2 on 6 matching bases. CDR3 length equals 13 residues. V lost 4 bases and J 7 bases, leaving 13 bases between the germline ends. The germline gives CDR1 SGHTA, CDR2 FQGTGA. CDR3 amino acids: CASSYLLGGTQYF. The CDR3 nucleotides are TGTGCCAGCAGCTATCTTTTGGGAGGGACCCAGTACTTC.

The chain has TRBV25-1 and TRBJ2-7, with a possible D match to TRBD1 (6 bases). Germline assignment: CDR1 MGHDK and CDR2 SYGVNS. V was shortened by 6 bases and J by 2 bases, with 17 bases between the two germline ends. This CDR3 region has 15 residues. The chain's CDR3 is CASRETGRSTYEQYF. CDR3 nucleotide sequence: TGTGCCAGCAGGGAGACAGGAAGATCGACCTACGAGCAGTACTTC.

This chain joins TRBV6-1 and TRBJ2-5; 9 bases agree with TRBD1. Trimming removed 4 bases from V and 3 bases from J; junction bases left unmatched: 12. CDR1 MNHNS and CDR2 SASEGT come from the germline V gene. This CDR3 has 17 residues. The CDR3 nucleotides read TGTGCCAGCAGTGCCCGACACAGGGGGCGAATTGAAGAGACCCAGTACTTC. Translated: CASSARHRGRIEETQYF.

The chain links TRBV28 to TRBJ2-7; 9 positions agree with TRBD1. The CDR3 spans 16 residues. Trimming at V came to 1 base and at J to 3 bases, leaving 7 bases not matched to a gene. The germline V gene encodes CDR1 MDHEN and CDR2 SYDVKM. The CDR3 nucleotides are TGTGCCAGCAGTTTATCCCTAGGGGGACAGGGCTACGAGCAGTACTTC. It specifies CASSLSLGGQGYEQYF.

V is TRBV11-2 and J is TRBJ2-1; 14 nucleotides match TRBD2. The CDR3 extends over 18 amino acids. V dropped 5 bases and J dropped 5; count of bases not matched to a gene: 11. The germline V gene has CDR1 SGHAT and CDR2 FQNNGV. The CDR3 sequence is CASSTSGTSGSLDNEQFF. The CDR3 region has the DNA TGTGCCAGCAGCACCTCCGGGACTAGCGGGAGTTTGGACAATGAGCAGTTCTTC.

The genes are TRBV5-1 and TRBJ2-5; 12 bases are shared with TRBD2. Germline lookup yields CDR1 SGHRS and CDR2 YFSETQ. Losses at the gene ends were 0 bases for V and 7 bases for J; bases not matched to a gene: 16. The CDR3 loop spans 19 amino acids. The CDR3 region has the DNA TGCGCCAGCAGCTTGGCCGTACTAGGCCTAGCGGGAGGGCACGGGACCCAGTACTTC. Encoded protein: CASSLAVLGLAGGHGTQYF.

The chain links TRBV30 to TRBJ1-1; D not resolved. CDR1 is GTSNPN and CDR2 is SVGIG in the germline V gene (reference sequence). Trimming removed 3 bases from V and 1 base from J, with 12 bases in between. CDR3 length: 14 amino acids. CDR3 loop: CAWRISGGNTEAFF. Written as DNA, the CDR3 is TGTGCCTGGAGAATCTCTGGCGGGAACACTGAAGCTTTCTTT.

The chain joins TRBV19 to TRBJ1-2; D is undetermined. The CDR3 covers 11 residues. In germline, CDR1 is LNHDA, CDR2 SQIVND (reference sequence). Trimming took 3 bases from V and 7 from J, leaving 6 bases between them. CDR3 sequence (DNA): TGTGCCAGTAGTATTCACGGTGGCTACACCTTC. Amino acids: CASSIHGGYTF.

The CDR3 sequence is CASRPHLAENTGELFF. The CDR3 nucleotides are TGCGCCAGCAGACCCCATCTGGCGGAGAACACCGGGGAGCTGTTTTTT. The chain combines TRBV5-1 with TRBJ2-2; D not resolved. The CDR3 sequence is 16 residues long. CDR1 and CDR2 (germline): SGHRS, YFSETQ. Trimming took off 5 bases at V and 1 base at J, with 15 bases between the two ends.

The gene calls are TRBV21-1 and TRBJ1-2. TRBV21-1 is flagged as a pseudogene. The CDR3 has 20 residues. This CDR3 reads CASSALSGGLLTPKYYGYTF. The CDR3 region has the DNA TGTGCCAGCAGCGCCCTAAGCGGGGGACTCCTCACTCCTAAATACTATGGCTACACCTTC.

The V call is TRBV7-9, the J call TRBJ1-6, with unresolved D. The CDR3 contains 18 residues. Germline loops: CDR1 SEHNR, CDR2 FQNEAQ (reference sequence). V lost 4 bases to trimming and J lost 9 bases, with 25 bases between them. CDR3 sequence reads: CASSSEGTLTLATSPLHF. DNA of the CDR3: TGTGCCAGCAGCTCCGAGGGTACACTTACCCTAGCCACTTCACCCCTCCACTTT.

This clone is a singleton in its sample. The V call is TRBV9, the J call TRBJ2-3; 7 bases are shared with TRBD2. V lost 4 bases and J lost 4; bases outside the gene matches: 12. CDR1 SGDLS and CDR2 YYNGEE come from the germline V gene. CDR3 length equals 16 residues. The CDR3 spells CASSPQPGTISDTQYF. CDR3 in DNA: TGTGCCAGCAGCCCTCAACCCGGGACTATATCAGATACGCAGTATTTT.

The rearrangement links TRBV27 to TRBJ1-6, with 12 bases fitting TRBD1. Germline-derived CDR1 and CDR2 are MNHEY and SMNVEV (reference sequence). V lost 3 bases, J lost 10 bases, and 7 bases stayed unmatched. CDR3 length: 16 amino acids. The CDR3 here is CASSLAGTGGESPLHF. CDR3 nucleotide sequence: TGTGCCAGCAGTTTGGCCGGGACAGGGGGCGAATCACCCCTCCACTTT.

In its sample, this clone was seen a few times. The CDR3 nucleotides are TGTGCCAGCAGTCAACTAGCGGGACGGCTCACAGATACGCAGTATTTT. This sequence encodes CASSQLAGRLTDTQYF. The chain has TRBV5-4 and TRBJ2-3; 10 bases fit TRBD2. The CDR3 is made up of 16 amino acids. Germline loops: CDR1 SGHNT, CDR2 YYREEE (reference sequence). V shed 5 bases and J 2 bases; nucleotides not matched to a gene: 8. The complete variable domain, with remaining parts taken from reference TRBV5-4 and TRBJ2-3, reads ETGVTQSPTHLIKTRGQQVTLRCSSQSGHNTVSWYQQALGQGPQFIFQYYREEENGRGNFPPRFSGLQFPNYSSELNVNALELDDSALYLCASSQLAGRLTDTQYFGPGTRLTVL.

The genes are TRBV5-1 and TRBJ2-7, with TRBD1 matching over 9 bases. The CDR3 length is 14 residues. Germline assignment: CDR1 SGHRS and CDR2 YFSETQ. The ends lost 3 bases at V and 5 bases at J; junction bases unmatched: 6. CDR3 in DNA: TGCGCCAGCAGCTACCGGGACAGGGTCGACGAGCAGTACTTC. It translates to CASSYRDRVDEQYF.